This TCR beta chain is drawn from a study of Graves' ophthalmopathy and Graves' hyperthyroidism. Across the study: In this cohort's terms, stable hyperthyroidism meant no ophthalmopathy by 18 months of follow-up.

Patients were left out if they had other autoimmune diseases, uncontrolled infections, pregnancy or lactation. The diagnostic workup employed clinical symptoms, serum thyroxine, TRAb, thyroid ultrasound and orbital computed tomography. Trimming pared 0 bases from V and 2 bases from J, leaving 14 bases between. CDR1 is LNHDA, CDR2 SQIVND, per germline (reference sequence). The CDR3 has 17 amino acids. From RNA, the CDR3 regions of TCR beta chains were amplified and sequenced. First-round RT-PCR relied on HTBI primers, and a second-round multiplex PCR came next. TCRdb reanalysed the multiplex PCR reads using MiXCR and keeps one entry per CDR3 protein. Here the sample spans approximately 1.2 million distinct CDR3 sequences, 35% to 40% being singletons.

V usage is TRBV19 and J usage is TRBJ1-5, with D perhaps TRBD1 (6 bases). Sequenced input: peripheral blood or thyroid tissue (not recorded which). The TCR originated in an adult man with Graves' hyperthyroidism. Here the CDR3 reads CASSIDRGGKGNQPQHF. The CDR3 coding sequence is TGTGCCAGTAGTATAGATCGGGGGGGCAAGGGCAATCAGCCCCAGCATTTT.